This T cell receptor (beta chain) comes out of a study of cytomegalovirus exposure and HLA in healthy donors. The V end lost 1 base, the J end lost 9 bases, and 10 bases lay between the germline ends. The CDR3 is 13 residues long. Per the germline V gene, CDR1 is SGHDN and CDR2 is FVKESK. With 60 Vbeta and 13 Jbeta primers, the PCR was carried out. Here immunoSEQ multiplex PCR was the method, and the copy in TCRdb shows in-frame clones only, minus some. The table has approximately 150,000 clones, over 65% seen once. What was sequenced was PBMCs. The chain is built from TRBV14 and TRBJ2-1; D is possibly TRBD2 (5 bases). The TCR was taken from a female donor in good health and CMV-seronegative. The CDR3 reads CASSQGFSGEQFF. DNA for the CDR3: TGTGCCAGCAGCCAAGGCTTCAGCGGTGAGCAGTTCTTC.